This entry describes one TCR beta chain. Its antigen target is currently unknown. Per-base quality was not reported, and no clone a single base away is much larger than it. The CDR3 goes from the cysteine to the phenylalanine over 12 residues. Just the 36-base CDR3 DNA is kept, in frame starting at base 1. Trimming takes 6 bases from V and 5 bases from J, and the germline ends sit 11 bases apart. From a lookup of the germline V gene, CDR1 and CDR2 are SNHLY and FYNNEI. Library method: 5' RACE. The run used a NextSeq 500. In the TCR library protocol, unique molecular identifiers were attached to individual cDNA molecules to correct for PCR bias and sequencing error. TCR alpha and beta chains were both sequenced, and the abundances of alpha and beta sequences in each sample were closely correlated with each other. Regarding the original processing steps: Decombinator V4 was used to annotate TCR sequences for V gene, J gene and CDR3. TCRs were defined as expanded if a significant change between any two time points was detected under a Poisson model with p below 0.0001. TCR abundances were normalised to the total number of TCRs sequenced per sample and were expressed as counts per million. TRAV1-2 paired with TRAJ12, TRAJ20 or TRAJ33 defined MAIT TCRs, while TRAV10 paired with TRAJ18 defined iNKT TCRs. VDJdb, accessed 1 November 2021, was searched for CMV, EBV and SARS-CoV-2 annotated TCRs, with TCRs annotated for multiple antigens excluded. The public reads were quality trimmed at Q25 with fastp and then assembled into clones with MiXCR by TCRdb, keeping productive beta chains. Rows are combined by CDR3 protein, so each entry shows the most common genes and DNA. For this entry, the V and J calls and clone size follow TCRdb and not the study's own pipeline. The sample has approximately 71,000 distinct CDR3 sequences on record, approximately 14% of them singletons. The top ten clones comprise over 12% of the sample.

This specimen belongs to a study of early T cells in non-severe SARS-CoV-2 infection (dated by TCRdb to the early 2020s). For the wider study: TCR sequencing used bulk RNA from unsorted whole blood, so alpha and beta chains could not be paired.

Here is what the overall study found, with its caveats: Matching against VDJdb was skewed toward anti-spike CD8 responses, likely underestimated virus-specific expansions, and missed private and CD4 specificities.

A case-control design nested within a healthcare worker cohort in London, UK, was used, with weekly nasopharyngeal swab PCR tests and blood sampling performed. Between 23 and 31 March 2020, the week of the UK lockdown, healthcare workers were enrolled and then followed up weekly for as long as 16 weeks. The receptor chain draws on TRBV2 and TRBJ2-7; the D segment could be TRBD1, given 5 matching bases. The receptor comes from an adult who was a healthcare worker with PCR-confirmed SARS-CoV-2 infection or an uninfected control (not recorded which). Sample: whole blood. The DNA sequence is given as TGTGCCAGCAGCCAGGGTGGCGACGAGCAGTACTTC. It specifies CASSQGGDEQYF.